The T cell receptor (beta chain) under discussion was sequenced for a study of cytomegalovirus exposure and HLA in healthy donors (dated by TCRdb to about 2017). Looking at the study overall: In an earlier analysis of approximately 500 of the donors, 250 to 350 Gb of sequence data and 117 million unique TCR beta sequences from about 179 million T cells were reported. Approximately 300 gigabases of sequencing data and some 85 million unique TCR sequences were included in an early release covering roughly 700 HLA-typed donors. The genetic ancestry cluster associated with self-reported Caucasian donors included 81% of the 300 to 450 genotyped donors. The study was designed to test whether signatures of past pathogen exposure could be identified by cataloging public T cell receptors. Using immunosequencing, the study profiled T cell repertoires from 666 subjects and related those repertoires to cytomegalovirus serostatus. Besides the first cohort of 666 subjects, a separate validation cohort made up of 120 different subjects was used. High-throughput TCR immunosequencing, statistical association of individual TCRs with disease status, and machine learning were combined to predict cytomegalovirus infection status. A later analysis re-analyzed previously published TCR beta repertoires from 660 or so donors and added high-resolution HLA genotyping to study TCR occurrence patterns. Rather than using new phenotypic data, the later analysis identified candidate immune exposures from TCR beta sequences and from how often those sequences occurred across donors. An earlier analysis of more than 450 of the donors used high-throughput TCR beta sequencing to judge whether each TCR beta V gene segment behaved as functional or pseudogenic. Donor age, sex, ethnicity and CMV serostatus were compiled together with the repertoire data. A later genetic analysis took genome-wide SNP genotypes for 398 of the 666 donors and used that subset as a discovery cohort. All discovery cohort repertoires had been generated on a single sequencing platform. Both class I and class II loci were covered by HLA typing, at four-digit resolution. Typing coverage varied by locus: roughly 620-640 donors for A, B, C, DRB1 and DQB1; some 520 for DQA1; nearly 610 for DPA1; more than 450 for DPB1. Roughly 5 DR-DQ haplotypes were handled as single units for association and clustering, since linkage in the cohort was strong. Across around 400 genotyped donors of the cohort, an average of approximately 240,000 unique TCR beta nucleotide sequences per donor were sequenced, and around 19% of those sequences were non-productive.

The CDR3 starts with the cysteine, ends with the phenylalanine, and has 16 residues. The only DNA kept is the CDR3, 48 bases in frame from the first base. V is pruned by 4 bases and J by 2 bases, leaving 9 bases of the junction without a gene match. Taken from the germline V gene, the CDR1 and CDR2 loops are SGHRS and YFSETQ. Findings and caveats that apply to the study as a whole: In an earlier analysis of some 640 of the donors, most TCR beta V segments were observed in productive rearrangements about 87% or about 30% of the time, broadly matching IMGT annotations. The only immune exposure information available for the cohort was CMV serostatus. Because HLA typing was missing for some donors at each locus, association tests included only the typed subset. In the study, some 160 TCR beta chains were listed as associated with cytomegalovirus. Linkage disequilibrium might explain the correlated functional status among segregating V segments, but an unknown experimental factor could not be ruled out. Sequencing depth was assumed to be roughly uniform across donors in the presence/absence analyses, though that assumption may not hold. In a later analysis, several top co-occurrence clusters were reported to appear linked to parvovirus B19, influenza, CMV and Epstein-Barr virus. It was suggested by the authors that the approach could potentially be generalized to other disease states and immunological phenotypes. While some public TCRs were present in many individuals, most TCR sequences turned up only very rarely across donors. In a later genetic analysis, fewer N-insertions in productive TCRs were reported among donors in an Asian-associated ancestry cluster than the roughly 670-donor mean. When HLA alleles, especially DR and DQ, strongly co-occurred, TCR associations were difficult to assign to individual alleles. The sequencing pipeline was judged likely to have produced a cluster of highly shared sequence variants as a technical artifact. Because counts were too low, about 18 rarely observed V segments, including chromosome 9 orphons, were excluded from the earlier analysis of roughly 580 of the donors. In a later genetic analysis, a missense DCLRE1C variant was associated with V-gene and J-gene trimming of TCR beta chains, and the association was replicated in an independent cohort. Three of the identified cytomegalovirus-associated TCR beta chains were confirmed in vitro to be specific for cytomegalovirus antigens. A further reported finding was that TCR beta sequences accurately predicted the HLA-A and HLA-B alleles for most subjects in the first cohort. The classifier was reported to diagnose cytomegalovirus status with high specificity and sensitivity in both the original cohort and the validation cohort. A later analysis found that HLA-associated TCR beta chains were more clonally expanded and had lower generation probabilities than equally common non-associated chains. A later analysis associated 15,000 to 20,000 TCR beta sequences with specific HLA alleles at a false discovery rate of 0.05. Because the 87-base-pair reads could not distinguish some IMGT-functional V segments, including TRBV6-2 and TRBV6-3, those segments were excluded. Most CMV-associated TCR beta chains appeared to be HLA-restricted in a later analysis, and the HLA associations seemed to be driven largely by CMV exposure. In this cohort, only TCR beta chains were sequenced, and detectable features were limited by the absence of alpha or paired-chain data. A later analysis found that TCR association rates varied across HLA loci, with DRB1 alleles showing the most associated TCRs and HLA-C alleles the fewest.

Library method: the immunoSEQ multiplex PCR assay. For the multiplex PCR, a mixture combining 60 forward primers for TCR Vbeta segments and 13 reverse primers for TCR Jbeta segments was used. The CDR3 region of rearranged TCR beta genes was amplified from genomic DNA by a multiplex PCR assay. On the Illumina HiSeq System, the amplified TCR beta libraries were sequenced as 87-base-pair reads. In the source study's methods: In a later analysis, roughly 80 million unique TCR beta chains were counted across the approximately 640 repertoires, and approximately 11 million of these chains were shared by at least two donors. To remove PCR and sequencing errors, raw reads were error-corrected and collapsed into unique sequences using a nearest-neighbor algorithm that merged closely related sequences. CDR3 sequences were aligned to IMGT reference sequences to assign V, D and J gene segments. For a sequence to be retained, a match of at least six nucleotides to both a V gene segment and a J gene segment was required. Rearrangements were classified as productive when the CDR3 lacked stop codons and remained in frame with V and J, and all other rearrangements were classified as non-productive. Following IMGT convention, CDR3 was defined as the stretch from the second conserved V-encoded cysteine to the conserved J-encoded phenylalanine. In an earlier analysis of 587 of the donors, sequences lacking an unambiguous match to a single V gene segment were excluded. In an earlier analysis of about 590 of the donors, a V segment was called functional when productive rearrangements were above 56.7%, and segregating when the standard deviation between donors exceeded 5%. A statistical classification framework was developed to diagnose cytomegalovirus status using the catalog of TCR beta chain sequences. In a later analysis, V and J genes were assigned by comparing TCR nucleotide sequences against IMGT/GENE-DB human TR gene sequences. In a later analysis, CDR3 sequences and most-parsimonious VDJ recombination scenarios were assigned using the TCRdist pipeline. A later analysis defined each TCR beta chain by its CDR3 amino acid sequence plus V-gene family, and excluded reads lacking a unique V-gene family. A later analysis removed roughly 590 highly shared, low-generation-probability nucleotide sequences to deal with suspected cross-contamination and a sequencing artifact. In a later analysis, a clonal expansion index was calculated for each public chain from normalized within-repertoire ranks of inferred template counts. Generation probabilities in a later analysis came from a VDJ recombination model fitted to out-of-frame rearrangements, and those results were checked against IGoR. In a later analysis, hypergeometric tests were used to score TCR-TCR, TCR-HLA and TCR-CMV co-occurrence, with a repertoire-size bias correction applied to TCR pairs. In a later analysis, false discovery rates were estimated by permuting HLA or CMV assignments 20 times. In a later analysis, co-occurring TCRs were grouped using DBSCAN, with TCRdist sequence similarity added in when clustering inside HLA-allele-positive subsets. Repertoires with fewer than 30,000 or more than 120,000 public chains were left out of co-occurrence clustering, as were a few repertoires with anomalous nucleotide sharing. In its TCRdb copy, this immuneACCESS table keeps in-frame sequences only and misses some clones. Where compared with another copy, unresolved V genes explain less than half of these, and the others have no known cause. That table furnishes V, J and clone size, whereas the DNA furnished D and trimming. A total of 90,000 to 100,000 clones appear in this sample, more than 75% of them only once. More than 0.6% of the sample rests with the top ten.

A remark on this clone: Its antigen target is currently unknown. Base qualities are not recorded, but no much larger clone differs from it by a single base.

The cohort consisted of 650 to 850 healthy bone marrow donors. At the time of sampling, all cohort members were nominally healthy, though unrecorded immune exposures were likely present. The donor was CMV seronegative and was included in the group of hundreds of seronegative cohort members. Each donor provided a peripheral blood sample, and peripheral blood mononuclear cells were used for TCR beta sequencing. Genomic DNA was extracted from the blood cell samples with the Qiagen DNeasy Blood Extraction Kit. Sequenced sample: PBMCs. The TCR was taken from a woman in her sixties in good health and CMV-seronegative. The chain is assembled from TRBV5-1 and TRBJ2-5, with TRBD2 matching 9 junction bases. CDR3 sequence: CASSPGGTSRQETQYF. The sequence in DNA is TGCGCCAGCAGCCCTGGTGGGACTAGCAGGCAAGAGACCCAGTACTTC.